This T cell receptor (beta chain) was found in a study of shared clonotypes between healthy human individuals. Study overall: A couple of women and a few men aged 18 to 49 served as donors.

Germline-derived CDR1 and CDR2 are SGDLS and YYNGEE. CDR3 size: 11 residues. V was pared by 3 bases and J by 7 bases, with 7 bases between. Naive CD45RA+ and memory CD45RA-negative subsets were split from CD4+ cells. Comment on this clone: Within the sample, other DNA sequences also encode this same CDR3.

Replicate PCRs run on sorted subsets employed 200 ng DNA, approximately 30,000 T cell genomes. Authors' data handling: Junction-only sequences without quality scores were provided by ImmunoSEQ, so filtering was different. TCRdb keeps only in-frame clones here, not all; method: immunoSEQ multiplex PCR. V, J and clone size are taken as reported in that table, and D and trimming were inferred from the DNA itself. Of some 980,000 clones in the sample, around three quarters were seen once. Sequenced input: memory CD4+ T cells sorted from blood. Subset in this sample: CD45RA-negative fraction. This TCR derives from a man between 18 and 35 years old in good health. This chain joins TRBV9 and TRBJ1-2, with D hard to call. The CDR3 DNA follows: TGTGCCAGCAGCGGAGGAGGTGGCTACACCTTC. Encoded protein: CASSGGGGYTF. The entire variable domain, with the rest obtained from reference TRBV9 and TRBJ1-2, is as follows: DSGVTQTPKHLITATGQRVTLRCSPRSGDLSVYWYQQSLDQGLQFLIQYYNGEERAKGNILERFSAQQFPDLHSELNLSSLELGDSALYFCASSGGGGYTFGSGTRLTVV.